The text below deals with one TCR beta chain. The sample is drawn from a study of T cell changes during pregnancy in multiple sclerosis. V trimming: 4 bases; J trimming: 0 bases; junction bases outside the gene matches: 10. CDR3 length equals 17 residues. Germline V gene data show CDR1 as SGHRS and CDR2 as YFSETQ. Assay used: immunoSEQ multiplex PCR; TCRdb lists only in-frame clones, some missing. The sample yields fewer than 60,000 clones, around 90% seen once. The receptor comes from a female donor in good health, enrolled as a control in a pregnancy study. This chain uses TRBV5-1 with TRBJ1-5; 7 nucleotides line up with TRBD1. Sequencing used peripheral blood, obtained after pregnancy. CDR3 bases: TGCGCCAGCAGCGTGGACGGACAGGTGGGTAGCAATCAGCCCCAGCATTTT. As protein: CASSVDGQVGSNQPQHF.